These 20 T cell receptor beta chains were all obtained from the same sample, sequenced in a study of T cells in Graves' hyperthyroidism and ophthalmopathy. RNA transcripts were the template for amplifying TCR beta CDR3 regions. A first-round RT-PCR of the TCR CDR3 used the HTBI primer set. TCRdb ran MiXCR on the multiplex PCR reads and lists one entry per CDR3 protein. This sample has hundreds of thousands of distinct CDR3 sequences; approximately 15% occur once, and the top ten carry around 3.5%. Specimen: blood. These receptor sequences come from a middle-aged woman with Graves' ophthalmopathy.

The chain recombines TRBV6-1 with TRBJ2-1; 9 bases map to TRBD1. V lost 6 bases and J lost 5; bases outside the gene matches: 8. The germline V gene encodes CDR1 MNHNS and CDR2 SASEGT. The CDR3 contains 15 residues. The CDR3 DNA reads as TGTGCCAGCAGGCAAGGACAGGGGTTGAACAATGAGCAGTTCTTC. Its translation is CASRQGQGLNNEQFF.

Ten or more counts support this clonotype. V and J are TRBV2 and TRBJ2-2; unclear D gene. Trimming took 2 bases from V and 5 from J, leaving 12 bases between them. Germline CDR1 reads SNHLY; CDR2 reads FYNNEI. The length of the CDR3 is 15 residues. CDR3 DNA sequence: TGTGCCAGCAGTGAATCGGAACTAAGAACCGGGGAGCTGTTTTTT. This translates into CASSESELRTGELFF.

This sequence joins TRBV5-1 and TRBJ1-5; TRBD1 aligns across 8 bases. The junction had 4 bases not matched to a gene; V was cut back by 3 bases and J by 2 bases. From germline, CDR1 is SGHRS and CDR2 YFSETQ. This CDR3 spans 15 amino acids. The CDR3 nucleotides are TGCGCCAGCAGCTCCACAGGGGGAGGCAATCAGCCCCAGCATTTT. Protein sequence: CASSSTGGGNQPQHF.

This clonotype was counted at least ten times. The CDR3 DNA is TGCGCCAGCAGCCCCATCGTGCGAGCGGGAGAACGGGGGGGAGGGCAGTTCTTC. Translated, it gives CASSPIVRAGERGGGQFF. V usage is TRBV5-1 and J usage is TRBJ2-1, with 8 bases aligning to TRBD2. Trimming took 4 bases from V and 12 from J; bases not matched to a gene: 24. Per germline, CDR1 SGHRS and CDR2 YFSETQ. The CDR3 runs 18 residues.

The V gene is TRBV7-9, the J gene TRBJ2-4; D possibly corresponds to TRBD2 (7 bases). Trimming removed 7 bases from V and 5 bases from J, with 18 bases in between. Germline V lookup: CDR1 SEHNR, CDR2 FQNEAQ (reference sequence). This CDR3 is built from 15 residues. Here the CDR3 DNA reads TGTGCCAGCACCCGATCAGGGGCGGGGGAAAACATTCAGTACTTC. Its translation: CASTRSGAGENIQYF.

The sample holds many counts of this clonotype. The chain carries TRBV12-3 or TRBV12-4 and TRBJ2-1, with 8 bases aligning to TRBD1. The CDR3 sequence is 15 residues long. V was clipped by 7 bases and J by 6 bases; unmatched bases: 11. The chain's CDR3 is CASTPPGQVSNEQFF. DNA of the CDR3: TGTGCCAGCACCCCACCGGGACAGGTGTCCAATGAGCAGTTCTTC.

This sequence joins TRBV5-1 and TRBJ1-2, with 7 bases lining up with TRBD1. The CDR3 sequence is 15 residues long. The junction had 9 bases not matched to a gene; V was cut back by 5 bases and J by 2 bases. CDR1 SGHRS and CDR2 YFSETQ come from the germline V gene. CDR3 amino acids: CASRPGTDFNYGYTF. As DNA, the CDR3 is TGCGCCAGCAGGCCCGGGACAGACTTCAACTATGGCTACACCTTC.

The chain recombines TRBV2 with TRBJ1-1; weak D call: TRBD1 (5 bases). The CDR3 is 13 residues long. From germline, CDR1 is SNHLY and CDR2 FYNNEI. V lost 4 bases to trimming and J lost 4 bases, with 10 bases between them. The chain's CDR3 is CASSGQTGTEAFF. In nucleotides, the CDR3 is TGTGCCAGCAGTGGACAGACGGGCACTGAAGCTTTCTTT.

In this sample, this clonotype turned up many times. The chain joins TRBV2 to TRBJ1-4; D call uncertain. Trimming stripped 1 base from V and 13 bases from J, with 16 bases between. Germline CDR1 SNHLY, CDR2 FYNNEI. This CDR3 comprises 14 residues. The CDR3 nucleotides are TGTGCCAGCAGTGAAGAGGCCATGGGATTCGGACTGTTTTTT. Translation gives CASSEEAMGFGLFF.

This clonotype showed up just a few times. Relative to the germline gene, one junction end is altered; a read error may explain this. The rearrangement links TRBV5-1 to TRBJ2-5; 14 bases align to TRBD2. Per the germline V gene, CDR1 is SGHRS and CDR2 is YFSETQ. The CDR3 extends over 15 amino acids. The CDR3 loop is CASSLDGTSGRERNF. CDR3 in DNA: TGCGCCAGCAGCTTGGACGGGACTAGCGGGAGAGAGAGGAACTTC.

This clonotype was found many times. V and J are TRBV12-3 or TRBV12-4 and TRBJ2-7, with D possibly being TRBD1 (8 bases). Trimming took 7 bases from V and 3 from J, leaving 16 bases between them. CDR3 size: 14 residues. The chain's CDR3 is CASTPGGQVYEQYF. The CDR3 bases are TGTGCCAGCACCCCGGGGGGACAGGTCTACGAGCAGTACTTC.

The J gene is TRBJ2-1, the V gene TRBV7-9; 7 bases fit TRBD1. This CDR3 comprises 13 residues. Trimming at V came to 5 bases and at J to 5 bases, leaving 3 bases not matched to a gene. Germline V gives CDR1 SEHNR, CDR2 FQNEAQ (reference sequence). This CDR3 reads CASSDTGDNEQFF. In DNA, the CDR3 is TGTGCCAGCAGCGATACAGGGGACAATGAGCAGTTCTTC. Filled out from reference TRBV7-9 and TRBJ2-1, the complete variable domain reads DTGVSQNPRHKITKRGQNVTFRCDPISEHNRLYWYRQTLGQGPEFLTYFQNEAQLEKSRLLSDRFSAERPKGSFSTLEIQRTEQGDSAMYLCASSDTGDNEQFFGPGTRLTVL.

This clonotype has ten or more counts. The chain links TRBV20-1 to TRBJ2-7; 12 bases agree with TRBD2. V dropped 6 bases and J dropped 5; count of bases not matched to a gene: 14. This CDR3 has 16 amino acids. Germline V CDR1 and CDR2: DFQATT, SNEGSKA (reference sequence). The CDR3, as DNA: TGCAGTGCCCCCAACTGGACTAGCGGGACTAGTGACGAGCAGTACTTC. Translation: CSAPNWTSGTSDEQYF.

The V and J genes are TRBV5-6 and TRBJ1-2, with D unresolved. CDR3 length equals 13 residues. The ends were cut back, 1 base at V and 4 bases at J, with 8 bases in the middle. CDR1 is SGHDT, CDR2 YYEEEE, per germline. The CDR3 nucleotides read TGTGCCAGCAGCTTGAGGGCCACCTATGGCTACACCTTC. The encoded protein is CASSLRATYGYTF.

This clonotype was seen more than once but under ten times. The chain has TRBV19 and TRBJ2-2; D possibly corresponds to TRBD1 (7 bases). With 7 bases removed from V and 2 bases from J, the gap between germline ends came to 17 bases. The CDR3 consists of 16 residues. The germline gives CDR1 LNHDA, CDR2 SQIVND (reference sequence). The CDR3 is CASTNGGDSNTGELFF. The CDR3, as DNA: TGTGCCAGTACCAATGGAGGGGACAGCAACACCGGGGAGCTGTTTTTT.

At least ten counts were recorded for this clonotype. The genes are TRBV11-2 and TRBJ2-7, with no clear D. With 0 bases removed from V and 9 bases from J, the gap between germline ends came to 12 bases. This CDR3 contains 13 residues. Germline V gene lookup returns CDR1 SGHAT and CDR2 FQNNGV. CDR3 loop: CASSLDLSPRQYF. CDR3 DNA sequence: TGTGCCAGCAGCTTAGATCTGTCCCCACGGCAGTACTTC.

This clonotype has a handful of counts. The chain combines TRBV11-3 with TRBJ1-3, with no clear D. The CDR3 spans 13 residues. Trimming left V 4 bases short and J 4 bases short, with 8 bases between. The germline V gene has CDR1 SGHNT and CDR2 YENEEA. This CDR3 reads CASSSGRGNTIYF. CDR3 nucleotide sequence: TGTGCCAGCAGCTCCGGTCGAGGAAACACCATATATTTT.

This rearrangement joins TRBV7-2 to TRBJ2-7; 7 nucleotides line up with TRBD2. This CDR3 contains 14 residues. Trimming removed 8 bases from V and 3 bases from J; junction bases left unmatched: 10. Germline lookup yields CDR1 SGHTA and CDR2 FQGNSA. CDR3 in DNA: TGTGCCAGCGCCTTGGGGCTAGCGGTCTACGAGCAGTACTTC. Amino acids: CASALGLAVYEQYF.

This clonotype showed up many times. The chain couples TRBV15 to TRBJ1-4, with 8 bases aligning to TRBD1. Germline trimming cut 3 bases from V and 7 bases from J; bases unmatched to any gene: 1. Germline lookup yields CDR1 LNHNV and CDR2 YYDKDF (reference sequence). The length of the CDR3 is 13 residues. CDR3 in amino acids: CATSSGQGEKLFF. The CDR3 bases are TGTGCCACCAGCAGCGGACAGGGTGAAAAACTGTTTTTT.

This clonotype came up many times. The gene calls are TRBV7-3 and TRBJ2-1, with 7 bases that match TRBD2. The CDR3 extends over 15 amino acids. Germline CDR1 SGHTA, CDR2 FQGTGA. Trimming took 4 bases from V and 8 from J; bases not matched to a gene: 11. The CDR3 DNA reads as TGTGCCAGCAGCTGGGGGGAGGGCCGCACCGATGAGCAGTTCTTC. Translating gives CASSWGEGRTDEQFF.